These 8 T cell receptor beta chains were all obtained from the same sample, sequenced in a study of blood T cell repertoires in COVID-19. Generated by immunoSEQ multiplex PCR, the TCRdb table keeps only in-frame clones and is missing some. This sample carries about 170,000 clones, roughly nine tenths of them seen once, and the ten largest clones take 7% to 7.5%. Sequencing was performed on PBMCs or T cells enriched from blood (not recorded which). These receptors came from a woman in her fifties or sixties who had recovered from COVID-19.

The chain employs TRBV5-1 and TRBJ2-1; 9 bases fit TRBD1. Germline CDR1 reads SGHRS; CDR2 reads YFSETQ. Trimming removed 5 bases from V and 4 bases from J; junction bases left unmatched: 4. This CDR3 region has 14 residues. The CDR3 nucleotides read TGCGCCAGCAGGGTACAGGGGGCTTACAATGAGCAGTTCTTC. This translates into CASRVQGAYNEQFF.

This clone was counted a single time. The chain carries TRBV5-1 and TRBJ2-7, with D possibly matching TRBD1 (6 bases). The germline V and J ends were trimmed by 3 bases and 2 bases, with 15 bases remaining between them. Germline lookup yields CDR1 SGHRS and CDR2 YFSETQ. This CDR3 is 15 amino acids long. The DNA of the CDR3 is TGCGCCAGCAGCTCCCAGGGGACACCCCCCTACGAGCAGTACTTC. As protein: CASSSQGTPPYEQYF.

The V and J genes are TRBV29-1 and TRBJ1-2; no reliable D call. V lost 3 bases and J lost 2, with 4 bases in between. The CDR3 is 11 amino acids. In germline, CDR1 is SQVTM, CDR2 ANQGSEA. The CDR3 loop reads CSVDQNYGYTF. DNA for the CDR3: TGCAGCGTTGATCAGAACTATGGCTACACCTTC.

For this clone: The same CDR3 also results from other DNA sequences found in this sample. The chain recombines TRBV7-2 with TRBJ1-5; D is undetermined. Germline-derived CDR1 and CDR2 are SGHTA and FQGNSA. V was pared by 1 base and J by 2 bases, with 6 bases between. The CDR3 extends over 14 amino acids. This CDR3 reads CASSLGAGNQPQHF. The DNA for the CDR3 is TGTGCCAGCAGCTTAGGCGCGGGCAATCAGCCCCAGCATTTT.

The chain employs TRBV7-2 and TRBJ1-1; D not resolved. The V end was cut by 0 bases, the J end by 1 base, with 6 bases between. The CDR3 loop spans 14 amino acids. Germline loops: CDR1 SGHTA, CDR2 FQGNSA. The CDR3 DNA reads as TGTGCCAGCAGCTTAGCGAGAGGGAACACTGAAGCTTTCTTT. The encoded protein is CASSLARGNTEAFF.

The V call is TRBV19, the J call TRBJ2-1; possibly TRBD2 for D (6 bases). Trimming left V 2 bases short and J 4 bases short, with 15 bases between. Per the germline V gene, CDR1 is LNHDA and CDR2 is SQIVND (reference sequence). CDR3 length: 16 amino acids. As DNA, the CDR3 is TGTGCCAGTAGTATACCGGTGGGTAGCGGTTACAATGAGCAGTTCTTC. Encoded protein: CASSIPVGSGYNEQFF.

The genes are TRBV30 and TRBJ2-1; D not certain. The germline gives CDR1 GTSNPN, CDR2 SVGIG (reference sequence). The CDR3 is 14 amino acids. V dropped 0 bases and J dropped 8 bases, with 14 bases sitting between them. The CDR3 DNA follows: TGTGCCTGGAGTGTCGGCCAGACACCCGATGAGCAGTTCTTC. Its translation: CAWSVGQTPDEQFF.

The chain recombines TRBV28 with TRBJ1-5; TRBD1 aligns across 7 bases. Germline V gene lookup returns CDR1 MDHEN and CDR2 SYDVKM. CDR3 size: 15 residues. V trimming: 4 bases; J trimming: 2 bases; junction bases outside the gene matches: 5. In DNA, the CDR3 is TGTGCCAGCAGTTCCAGGGGGTATGGCAATCAGCCCCAGCATTTT. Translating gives CASSSRGYGNQPQHF. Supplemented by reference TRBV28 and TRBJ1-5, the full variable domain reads DVKVTQSSRYLVKRTGEKVFLECVQDMDHENMFWYRQDPGLGLRLIYFSYDVKMKEKGDIPEGYSVSREKKERFSLILESASTNQTSMYLCASSSRGYGNQPQHFGDGTRLSIL.